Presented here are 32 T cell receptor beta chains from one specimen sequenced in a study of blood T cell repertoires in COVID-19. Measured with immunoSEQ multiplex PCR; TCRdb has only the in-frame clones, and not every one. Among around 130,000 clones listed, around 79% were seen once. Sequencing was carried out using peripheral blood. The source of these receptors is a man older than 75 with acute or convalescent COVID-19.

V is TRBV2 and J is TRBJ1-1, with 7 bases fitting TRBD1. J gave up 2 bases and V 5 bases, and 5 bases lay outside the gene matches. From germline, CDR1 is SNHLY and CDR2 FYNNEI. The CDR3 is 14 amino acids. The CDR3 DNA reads TGTGCCAGCAGTCTGGGGACAGTAAACACTGAAGCTTTCTTT. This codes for CASSLGTVNTEAFF.

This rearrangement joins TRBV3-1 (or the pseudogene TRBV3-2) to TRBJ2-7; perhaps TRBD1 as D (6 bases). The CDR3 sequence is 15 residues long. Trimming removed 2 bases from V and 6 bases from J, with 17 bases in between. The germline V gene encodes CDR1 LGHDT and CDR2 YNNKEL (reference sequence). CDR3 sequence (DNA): TGTGCCAGCAGCCAATCTTGGACAGCGCTCGCCGAGCAGTACTTC. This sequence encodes CASSQSWTALAEQYF.

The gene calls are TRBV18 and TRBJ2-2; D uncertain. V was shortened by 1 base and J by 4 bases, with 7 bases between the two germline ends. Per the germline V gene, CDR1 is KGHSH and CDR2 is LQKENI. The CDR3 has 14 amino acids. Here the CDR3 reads CASSPRRSTGELFF. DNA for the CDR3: TGTGCCAGCTCACCACGTCGTAGCACCGGGGAGCTGTTTTTT.

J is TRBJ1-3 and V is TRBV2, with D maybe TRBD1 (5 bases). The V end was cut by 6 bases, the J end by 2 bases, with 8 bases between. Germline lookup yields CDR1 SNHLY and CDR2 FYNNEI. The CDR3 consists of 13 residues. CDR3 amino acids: CASRGTTGNTIYF. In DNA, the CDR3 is TGTGCCAGCAGGGGGACTACTGGAAACACCATATATTTT.

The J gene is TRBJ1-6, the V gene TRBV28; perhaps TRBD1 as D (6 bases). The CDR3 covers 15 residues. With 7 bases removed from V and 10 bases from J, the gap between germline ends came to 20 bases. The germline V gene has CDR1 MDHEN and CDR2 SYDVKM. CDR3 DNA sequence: TGTGCCAGCACTTCCCCAGGGGCAGGGCACTCACCCCTCCACTTT. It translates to CASTSPGAGHSPLHF.

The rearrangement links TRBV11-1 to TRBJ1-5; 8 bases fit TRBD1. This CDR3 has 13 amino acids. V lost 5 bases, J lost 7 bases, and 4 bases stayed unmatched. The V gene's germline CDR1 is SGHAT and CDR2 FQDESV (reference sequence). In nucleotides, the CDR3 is TGTGCCAGCAGCCCGGGACAGGAGCAGCCCCAGCATTTT. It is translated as CASSPGQEQPQHF.

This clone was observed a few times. This chain's CDR3 is CASSGQQGNSGNTIYF. In DNA, the CDR3 is TGTGCCAGCAGCGGCCAACAGGGGAACTCTGGAAACACCATATATTTT. J is TRBJ1-3 and V is TRBV9; TRBD1 aligns across 7 bases. Germline values: CDR1 SGDLS, CDR2 YYNGEE. V lost 3 bases to trimming and J lost 0 bases; unmatched junction nucleotides: 6. There are 16 residues in the CDR3.

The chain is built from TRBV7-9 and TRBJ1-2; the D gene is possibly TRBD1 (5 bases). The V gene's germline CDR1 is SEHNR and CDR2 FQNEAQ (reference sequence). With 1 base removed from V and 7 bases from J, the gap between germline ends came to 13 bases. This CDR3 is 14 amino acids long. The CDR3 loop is CASSLVAGVSGYTF. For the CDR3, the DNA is TGTGCCAGCAGCTTAGTTGCGGGGGTCTCTGGCTACACCTTC.

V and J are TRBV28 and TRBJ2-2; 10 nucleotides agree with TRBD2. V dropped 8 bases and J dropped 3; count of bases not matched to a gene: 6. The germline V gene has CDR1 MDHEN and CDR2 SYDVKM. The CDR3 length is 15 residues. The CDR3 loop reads CASQSGGADTGELFF. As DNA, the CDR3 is TGTGCCAGCCAAAGCGGGGGGGCCGACACCGGGGAGCTGTTTTTT. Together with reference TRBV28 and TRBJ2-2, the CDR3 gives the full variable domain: DVKVTQSSRYLVKRTGEKVFLECVQDMDHENMFWYRQDPGLGLRLIYFSYDVKMKEKGDIPEGYSVSREKKERFSLILESASTNQTSMYLCASQSGGADTGELFFGEGSRLTVL.

CDR3 in DNA: TGTGCCAGCAGCACACAGGGGGCGCATGAAAAACTGTTTTTT. The encoded protein is CASSTQGAHEKLFF. The genes are TRBV7-2 and TRBJ1-4; TRBD1 matches at 9 bases. The J segment lost 6 bases and the V segment lost 5 bases, leaving 4 bases of the junction unmatched. Germline V gene data show CDR1 as SGHTA and CDR2 as FQGNSA. The CDR3 runs to 14 residues. Filled out from reference TRBV7-2 and TRBJ1-4, the complete variable domain reads GAGVSQSPSNKVTEKGKDVELRCDPISGHTALYWYRQSLGQGLEFLIYFQGNSAPDKSGLPSDRFSAERTGGSVSTLTIQRTQQEDSAVYLCASSTQGAHEKLFFGSGTQLSVL.

As DNA, the CDR3 is TGTGCCAGCAGCCCCGCGGGCAGGGGGCAAGAGCAGTACTTC. It specifies CASSPAGRGQEQYF. The V and J genes are TRBV7-2 and TRBJ2-7; 8 bases map to TRBD1. Germline CDR1 reads SGHTA; CDR2 reads FQGNSA. This CDR3 is 14 amino acids long. J lost 7 bases, V lost 5 bases, and 10 bases had no gene match.

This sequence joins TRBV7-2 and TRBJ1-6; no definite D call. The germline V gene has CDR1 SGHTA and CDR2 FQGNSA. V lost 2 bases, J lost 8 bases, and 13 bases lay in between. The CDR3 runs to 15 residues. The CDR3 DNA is TGTGCCAGCAGCTTAACGGGAAAACGCGATTCACCCCTCCACTTT. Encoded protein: CASSLTGKRDSPLHF.

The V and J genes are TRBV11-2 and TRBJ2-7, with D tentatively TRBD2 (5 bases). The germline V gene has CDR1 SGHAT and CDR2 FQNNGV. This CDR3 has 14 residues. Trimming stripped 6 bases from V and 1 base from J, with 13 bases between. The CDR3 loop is CASSPLWESYEQYF. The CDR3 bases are TGTGCCAGCAGTCCTCTGTGGGAGTCCTACGAGCAGTACTTC.

Here the CDR3 reads CASSQFRGQSYNSPLHF. In DNA form, the CDR3 reads TGTGCCAGCAGCCAATTCAGGGGGCAGTCCTATAATTCACCCCTCCACTTT. The chain joins TRBV3-1 (or the pseudogene TRBV3-2) to TRBJ1-6; the match to TRBD1 covers 8 bases. Germline CDR1 is LGHDT and CDR2 is YNNKEL (reference sequence). J lost 1 base, V lost 2 bases, and 4 bases had no gene match. CDR3 length: 17 residues.

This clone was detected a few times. The CDR3 bases are TGTGCCATGGGGGGACAGGGGTCCTACAATGAGCAGTTCTTC. Translating gives CAMGGQGSYNEQFF. The chain is built from TRBV10-3 and TRBJ2-1, with TRBD1 matching 10 bases. V was pared by 9 bases and J by 1 base, with 3 bases of the junction left unmatched. From germline, CDR1 is ENHRY and CDR2 SYGVKD. The CDR3 has 14 amino acids.

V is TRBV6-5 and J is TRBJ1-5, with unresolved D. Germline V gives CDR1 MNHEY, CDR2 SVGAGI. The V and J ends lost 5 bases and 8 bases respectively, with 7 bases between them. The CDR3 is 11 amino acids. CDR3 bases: TGTGCCAGCAGTCCGCGAGAGCCCCAGCATTTT. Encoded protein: CASSPREPQHF.

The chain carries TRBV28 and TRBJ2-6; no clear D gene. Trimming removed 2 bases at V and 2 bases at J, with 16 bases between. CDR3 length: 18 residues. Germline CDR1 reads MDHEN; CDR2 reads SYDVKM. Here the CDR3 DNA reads TGTGCCAGCAGTTTACGGCAGCGCATATCCACTGGGGCCAACGTCCTGACTTTC. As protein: CASSLRQRISTGANVLTF.

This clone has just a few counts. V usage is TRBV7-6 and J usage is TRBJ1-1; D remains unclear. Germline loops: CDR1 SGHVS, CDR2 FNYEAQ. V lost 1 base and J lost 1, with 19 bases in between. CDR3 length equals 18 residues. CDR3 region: CASSLGPALTASNTEAFF. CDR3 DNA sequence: TGTGCCAGCAGCTTAGGTCCCGCGTTAACAGCCTCGAACACTGAAGCTTTCTTT.

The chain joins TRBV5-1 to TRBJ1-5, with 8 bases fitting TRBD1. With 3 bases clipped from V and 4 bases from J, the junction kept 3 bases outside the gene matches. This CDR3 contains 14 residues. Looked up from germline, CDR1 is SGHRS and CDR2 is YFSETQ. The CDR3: CASSSTGGNQPQHF. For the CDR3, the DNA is TGCGCCAGCAGCTCAACAGGGGGGAATCAGCCCCAGCATTTT.

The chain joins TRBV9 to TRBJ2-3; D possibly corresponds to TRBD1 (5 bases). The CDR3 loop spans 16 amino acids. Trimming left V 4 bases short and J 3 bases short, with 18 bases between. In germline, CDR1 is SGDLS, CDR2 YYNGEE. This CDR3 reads CASSSSQGARTDTQYF. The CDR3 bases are TGTGCCAGCAGCTCAAGTCAGGGTGCAAGGACAGATACGCAGTATTTT.

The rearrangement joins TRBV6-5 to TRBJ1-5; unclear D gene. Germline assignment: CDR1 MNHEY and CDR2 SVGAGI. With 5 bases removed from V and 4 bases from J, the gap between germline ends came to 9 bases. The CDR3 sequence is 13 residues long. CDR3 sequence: CASSTGRNQPQHF. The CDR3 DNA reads TGTGCCAGCAGTACGGGTCGAAATCAGCCCCAGCATTTT.

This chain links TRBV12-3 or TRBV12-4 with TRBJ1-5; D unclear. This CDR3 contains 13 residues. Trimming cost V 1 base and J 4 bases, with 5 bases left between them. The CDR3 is CASSLVENQPQHF. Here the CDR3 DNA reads TGTGCCAGCAGTTTAGTAGAAAATCAGCCCCAGCATTTT.

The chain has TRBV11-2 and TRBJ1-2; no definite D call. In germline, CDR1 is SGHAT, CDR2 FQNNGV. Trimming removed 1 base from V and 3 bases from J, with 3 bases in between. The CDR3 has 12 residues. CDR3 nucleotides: TGTGCCAGCAGCTTAGCGGACTATGGCTACACCTTC. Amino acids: CASSLADYGYTF.

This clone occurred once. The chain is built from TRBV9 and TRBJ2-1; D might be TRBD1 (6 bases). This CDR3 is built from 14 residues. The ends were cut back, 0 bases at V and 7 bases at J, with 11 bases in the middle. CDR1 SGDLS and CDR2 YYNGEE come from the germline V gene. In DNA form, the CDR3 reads TGTGCCAGCAGCGTAGCAGGGGTGGGGAATGAGCAGTTCTTC. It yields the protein CASSVAGVGNEQFF.

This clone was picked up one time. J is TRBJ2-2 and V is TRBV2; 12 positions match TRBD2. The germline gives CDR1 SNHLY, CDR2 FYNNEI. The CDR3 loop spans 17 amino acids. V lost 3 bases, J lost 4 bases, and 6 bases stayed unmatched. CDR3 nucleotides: TGTGCCAGCAGTGAGGCTAGCGGGGGGGCAGGCACCGGGGAGCTGTTTTTT. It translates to CASSEASGGAGTGELFF. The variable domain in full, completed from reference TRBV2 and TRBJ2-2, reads EPEVTQTPSHQVTQMGQEVILRCVPISNHLYFYWYRQILGQKVEFLVSFYNNEISEKSEIFDDQFSVERPDGSNFTLKIRSTKLEDSAMYFCASSEASGGAGTGELFFGEGSRLTVL.

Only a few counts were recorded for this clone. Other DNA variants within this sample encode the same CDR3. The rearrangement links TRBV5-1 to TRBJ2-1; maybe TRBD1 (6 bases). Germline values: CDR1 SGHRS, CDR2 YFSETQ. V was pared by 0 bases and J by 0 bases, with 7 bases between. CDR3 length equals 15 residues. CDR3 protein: CASSLEGGSYNEQFF. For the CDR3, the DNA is TGCGCCAGCAGCTTGGAAGGGGGCTCCTACAATGAGCAGTTCTTC. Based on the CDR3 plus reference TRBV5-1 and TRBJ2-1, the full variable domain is KAGVTQTPRYLIKTRGQQVTLSCSPISGHRSVSWYQQTPGQGLQFLFEYFSETQRNKGNFPGRFSGRQFSNSRSEMNVSTLELGDSALYLCASSLEGGSYNEQFFGPGTRLTVL.

The CDR3 here is CATSRPDTRREQYF. CDR3 coding DNA: TGTGCCACCAGCAGACCGGACACCCGACGCGAGCAGTACTTC. This chain connects TRBV15 to TRBJ2-7; D may be TRBD1 (5 bases). Germline loops: CDR1 LNHNV, CDR2 YYDKDF (reference sequence). The V end was cut by 2 bases, the J end by 6 bases, with 14 bases between. The CDR3 is 14 amino acids.

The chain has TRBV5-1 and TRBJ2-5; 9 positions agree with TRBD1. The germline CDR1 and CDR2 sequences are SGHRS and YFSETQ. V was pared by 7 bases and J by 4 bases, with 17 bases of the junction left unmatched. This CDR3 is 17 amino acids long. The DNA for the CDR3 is TGCGCCAGCGGGCCGGGACAGGGTGAAGGTAAAGGAGAGACCCAGTACTTC. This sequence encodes CASGPGQGEGKGETQYF.

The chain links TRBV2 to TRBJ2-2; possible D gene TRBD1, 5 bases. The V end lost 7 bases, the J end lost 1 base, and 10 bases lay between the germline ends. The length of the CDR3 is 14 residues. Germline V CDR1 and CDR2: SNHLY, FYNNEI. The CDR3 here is CASKVQGNTGELFF. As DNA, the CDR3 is TGTGCCAGCAAAGTTCAGGGGAACACCGGGGAGCTGTTTTTT.

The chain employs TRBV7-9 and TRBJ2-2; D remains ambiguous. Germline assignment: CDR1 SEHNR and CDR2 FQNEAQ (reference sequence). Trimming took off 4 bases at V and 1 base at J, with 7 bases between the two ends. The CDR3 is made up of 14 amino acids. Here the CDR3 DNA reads TGTGCCAGCAGCTCGACTGGGAACACCGGGGAGCTGTTTTTT. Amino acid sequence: CASSSTGNTGELFF.

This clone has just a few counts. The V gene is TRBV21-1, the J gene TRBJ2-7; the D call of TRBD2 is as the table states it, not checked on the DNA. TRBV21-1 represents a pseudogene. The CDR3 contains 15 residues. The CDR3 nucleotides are TGTGCCAAAATCCGGGGGTTCGCGGTAATCCACGAGCAGTACTTC. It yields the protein CAKIRGFAVIHEQYF.

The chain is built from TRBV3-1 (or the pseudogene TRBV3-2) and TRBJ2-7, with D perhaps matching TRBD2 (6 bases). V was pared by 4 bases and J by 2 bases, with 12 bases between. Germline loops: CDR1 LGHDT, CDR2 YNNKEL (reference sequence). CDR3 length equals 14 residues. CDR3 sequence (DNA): TGTGCCAGCAGCCCGGGGGTAGGGACCTACGAGCAGTACTTC. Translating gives CASSPGVGTYEQYF.